The T cell receptor (beta chain) under discussion was sequenced for a study of shared clonotypes between healthy human individuals. The test was conducted at deep level. This table comes from immunoSEQ multiplex PCR, and its TCRdb copy is limited to in-frame clones, with some not included. In the table there are fewer than 550,000 clones, approximately 79% of which are singletons. Genomic DNA of unsorted samples came from about 100 million PBMCs. CDR3 length: 17 amino acids. CDR1 is SGHRS, CDR2 YFSETQ, per germline. V dropped 0 bases and J dropped 10; count of bases not matched to a gene: 14. This chain uses TRBV5-1 with TRBJ2-1; 9 nucleotides align to TRBD2. The sequence was obtained from a middle-aged woman in good health. Some clones in this sample may be carry-over from other donors' samples. Sequenced input: PBMCs. For the CDR3, the DNA is TGCGCCAGCAGCTTGGAAGGCGGGAGGGCCCTTGCATGGGAGCAGTTCTTC. This encodes CASSLEGGRALAWEQFF.